The sequence of this T cell receptor (beta chain) was determined in a study of response to subunit inactivated influenza vaccine. This clonotype was counted at least ten times. The CDR3 is made up of 14 amino acids. Trimming cost V 3 bases and J 7 bases; bases outside gene matches: 6. Germline loops: CDR1 MDHEN, CDR2 SYDVKM. MiXCR, run by TCRdb on the RT-PCR reads, gives a single entry per CDR3 protein. The sample includes about 570,000 distinct CDR3 sequences, approximately 10% of them seen just once. The data also belong to a second study, concerning T cells expressing NK-cell markers. From that study: It was by 5'RACE template switching with UMIs that TCR beta cDNA was made. Among the eight sequenced donors, seven tested HCMV-seropositive and one tested seronegative. Dominant NKG2C+ clonotypes accounted for roughly 1.0-8% of CD8+ T cells in more than five donors. In four donors, dominant clonotypes made up roughly 28.3-65% of CD3+CD56-NKG2C+ cells.

This specimen consisted of PBMCs from blood, obtained on the day of vaccination. The TCR was taken from a man aged 50 or older who received an inactivated influenza vaccine. The chain is built from TRBV28 and TRBJ1-2; TRBD1 agrees at 9 bases. CDR3 DNA: TGTGCCAGCAGTTTGGGACAGGGTGCTGGTGGCTACACCTTC. This encodes CASSLGQGAGGYTF.